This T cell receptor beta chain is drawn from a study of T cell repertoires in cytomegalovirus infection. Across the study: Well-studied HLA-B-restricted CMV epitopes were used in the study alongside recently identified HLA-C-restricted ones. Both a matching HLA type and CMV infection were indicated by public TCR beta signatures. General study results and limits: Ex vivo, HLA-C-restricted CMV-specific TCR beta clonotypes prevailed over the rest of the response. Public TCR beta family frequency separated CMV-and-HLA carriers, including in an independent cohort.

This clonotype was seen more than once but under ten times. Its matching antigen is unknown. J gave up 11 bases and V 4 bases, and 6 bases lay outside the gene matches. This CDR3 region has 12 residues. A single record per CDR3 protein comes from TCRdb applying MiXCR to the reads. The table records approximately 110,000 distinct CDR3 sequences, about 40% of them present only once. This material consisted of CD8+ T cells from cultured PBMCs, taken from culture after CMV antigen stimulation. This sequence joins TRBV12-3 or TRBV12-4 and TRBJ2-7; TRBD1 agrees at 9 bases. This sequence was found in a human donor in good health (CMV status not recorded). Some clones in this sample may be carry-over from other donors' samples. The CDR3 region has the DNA TGTGCCAGCAGTTCGGGACAGGGTCTAGAGTACTTC. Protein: CASSSGQGLEYF.